The clone carrying this T cell receptor (beta chain) was recorded a few times. Its antigen is undetermined. Each ophthalmopathy patient scored at least 3 on the Clinical Activity Score and at least 4 on NOSPECS grade, with duration under 3 months. The CDR3 has 14 amino acids. Trimming shortened V by 4 bases and J by 2 bases, and 11 bases separated the two germline ends. The germline gives CDR1 SGDLS, CDR2 YYNGEE. The data were obtained in a study of T cells in Graves' hyperthyroidism and ophthalmopathy. Study-level background: Peripheral blood samples were taken at initial diagnosis, prior to any treatment. Study outcomes and limitations: Using 13 V-J features, a model discriminated ophthalmopathy from stable hyperthyroidism.

From RNA transcripts, TCR beta CDR3 regions were amplified. First-round RT-PCR with HTBI primers amplified the TCR CDR3 region. TCRdb re-analysed the multiplex PCR reads in MiXCR, keeping a single row per CDR3 protein. The profile shows more than 300,000 distinct CDR3 sequences, roughly 15% of them singletons. The chain combines TRBV9 with TRBJ2-3; no clear D gene. The clonotype comes from a woman aged 25 to 39 with Graves' ophthalmopathy. Source material: blood. In DNA, the CDR3 is TGTGCCAGCAGCAAACAAAGCCTCACAGATACGCAGTATTTT. Its translation is CASSKQSLTDTQYF.